The table lists the clone carrying this T cell receptor (beta chain) with many counts. Its cognate antigen is unknown. The data were taken from a study of blood T cells in healthy people across ages. Study-level findings and limits: Naive and antigen-experienced cells were not separated, limiting conclusive comparison.

The CDR3 covers 14 residues. V was clipped by 8 bases and J by 1 base, with 12 bases between them. Germline V lookup: CDR1 KGHSH, CDR2 LQKENI. PCR was performed a second time for 7 to 11 cycles using a sample-barcoded 5' primer and a J-beta primer mix. From each sample, at least 2.5 million paired-end reads containing CDR3 were obtained. TCRdb re-called the 5' RACE reads through MiXCR, storing one row per CDR3 protein. The data contain around 900,000 distinct CDR3 sequences, roughly 26% of them singletons. The sequenced sample consisted of blood. This chain connects TRBV18 to TRBJ1-5; D uncertain. The source is a woman of 80 years or more in good health. The chain's CDR3 is CASSAGVSNQPQHF. Here the CDR3 DNA reads TGTGCCAGCAGCGCCGGAGTCAGCAATCAGCCCCAGCATTTT.